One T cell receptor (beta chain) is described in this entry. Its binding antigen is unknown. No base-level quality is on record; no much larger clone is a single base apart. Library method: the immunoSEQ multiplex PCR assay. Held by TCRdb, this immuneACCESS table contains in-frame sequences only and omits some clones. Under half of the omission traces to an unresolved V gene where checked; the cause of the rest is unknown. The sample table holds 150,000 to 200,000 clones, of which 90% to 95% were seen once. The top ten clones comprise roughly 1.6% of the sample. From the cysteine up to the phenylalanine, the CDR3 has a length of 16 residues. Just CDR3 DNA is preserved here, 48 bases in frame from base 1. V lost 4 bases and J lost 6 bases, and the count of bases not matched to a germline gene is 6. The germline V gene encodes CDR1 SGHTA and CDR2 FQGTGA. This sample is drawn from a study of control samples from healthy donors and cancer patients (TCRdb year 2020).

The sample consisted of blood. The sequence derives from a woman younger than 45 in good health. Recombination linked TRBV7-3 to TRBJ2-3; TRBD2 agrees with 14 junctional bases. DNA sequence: TGTGCCAGCAGCTCGAGACTAGCGGGGGGGCCTGATACGCAGTATTTT. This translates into CASSSRLAGGPDTQYF.